Listed below are T cell receptor beta chains from one sample, sequenced in a study of CD8+CD57+ T cells in acquired aplastic anemia. TCRdb reprocessed the reads via MiXCR and lists one record per CDR3 protein. The top ten clones hold about 2.9% of a sample with more than 150,000 distinct CDR3 sequences, 46% of them seen once. Material for sequencing was sorted CD4+, CD8+, or CD8+CD57+ T cells (not recorded which) from PBMCs. These receptors came from a human donor in good health. CDR3s include the opening cysteine and the closing phenylalanine or tryptophan. The D gene is left open where the match is weak. The size of a clone is reported for some rows only, either as once, few or many, or as a class for expanded clones.

J gene | clone size | V gene | D gene | CDR3 protein | CDR3 DNA
TRBJ2-4 | few | TRBV5-6 | - | CASSLTGSAAKNIQYF | TGTGCCAGCAGCTTGACAGGGAGTGCGGCCAAAAACATTCAGTACTTC
TRBJ2-2 | few | TRBV4-3 | TRBD2 | CASSQHFTGGSTGELFF | TGCGCCAGCAGCCAACACTTTACCGGGGGGAGCACCGGGGAGCTGTTTTTT
TRBJ1-1 | - | TRBV19 | - | CASSITYNTEAFF | TGTGCCAGTAGTATCACCTACAACACTGAAGCTTTCTTT
TRBJ2-1 | few | TRBV2 | - | CASRWEGDHEQFF | TGTGCCAGCAGATGGGAAGGGGACCATGAGCAGTTCTTC
TRBJ1-4 | few | TRBV3-1 | - | CASSQPGRFNEKLFF | TGTGCCAGCAGCCAACCTGGGCGGTTTAATGAAAAACTGTTTTTT
TRBJ2-1 | - | TRBV9 | - | CASSVSPNNEQFF | TGTGCCAGCAGCGTGTCACCTAACAATGAGCAGTTCTTC
TRBJ1-2 | - | TRBV3-1 | - | CASSQAGGGNYGYTF | TGTGCCAGCAGCCAAGCTGGCGGGGGGAACTATGGCTACACCTTC
TRBJ2-7 | once | TRBV4-2 | TRBD1 | CASSPSRWDRSYEQYF | TGTGCCAGCAGCCCATCGCGATGGGACAGGTCCTACGAGCAGTACTTC
TRBJ2-1 | many | TRBV15 | - | CATQGGRFSSYNEQFF | TGTGCCACGCAGGGGGGGCGGTTTTCGAGTTACAATGAGCAGTTCTTC
TRBJ2-7 | - | TRBV27 | - | CASSPTSGFSYEQYF | TGTGCCAGCAGTCCCACAAGCGGGTTCTCCTACGAGCAGTACTTC
TRBJ1-2 | few | TRBV20-1 | TRBD1 | CSARDRDRVLYGGYTF | TGCAGTGCTAGAGATAGGGACAGGGTGTTATACGGTGGCTACACCTTC
TRBJ2-5 | many | TRBV28 | - | CASSSGLQETQYF | TGTGCCAGCAGTTCCGGCCTCCAAGAGACCCAGTACTTC
TRBJ2-5 | - | TRBV7-2 | - | CASSPAETQYF | TGTGCCAGCAGCCCTGCCGAGACCCAGTACTTC
TRBJ2-7 | few | TRBV5-8 | - | CASAVDSYEQYF | TGTGCCAGCGCCGTGGACAGCTACGAGCAGTACTTC
TRBJ2-3 | many | TRBV5-1 | - | CASSLGTPSTDTQYF | TGCGCCAGCAGCTTGGGGACTCCTAGCACAGATACGCAGTATTTT
TRBJ1-4 | few | TRBV5-6 | TRBD1 | CASSLEGPGQGGRSREKLFF | TGTGCCAGCAGCTTGGAAGGCCCCGGACAGGGAGGTCGTAGTCGCGAAAAACTGTTTTTT
TRBJ1-1 | many | TRBV20-1 | - | CSAIIPTGIKFEAFF | TGCAGTGCTATCATTCCGACAGGTATTAAGTTTGAAGCTTTCTTT
TRBJ2-1 | - | TRBV12-3/TRBV12-4 | - | CASSRTSGLLSSFYNEQFF | TGTGCCAGCAGTCGAACGAGCGGGCTACTCTCAAGCTTCTACAATGAGCAGTTCTTC
TRBJ1-1 | many | TRBV20-1 | - | CSARDTGRRNTEAFF | TGCAGTGCTAGAGACACAGGACGGAGGAACACTGAAGCTTTCTTT
TRBJ2-3 | - | TRBV29-1 | TRBD2 | CSSASGSQLDTQYF | TGCAGCTCCGCTAGCGGGAGCCAGTTGGATACGCAGTATTTT
TRBJ2-6 | - | TRBV6-1 | - | CASRDWEPGANVLTF | TGTGCCAGCAGGGACTGGGAGCCTGGGGCCAACGTCCTGACTTTC
TRBJ2-7 | few | TRBV10-2 | TRBD2 | CASVNQREVHGQYF | TGCGCCAGCGTGAATCAGCGGGAGGTCCACGGGCAGTACTTC
TRBJ1-2 | - | TRBV7-9 | - | CASGRQAGHTF | TGTGCCAGCGGCCGACAGGCCGGCCACACCTTC
TRBJ1-1 | few | TRBV27 | - | CASSLMGRMNTEAFF | TGTGCCAGCAGTTTGATGGGCCGTATGAACACTGAAGCTTTCTTT
TRBJ2-3 | many | TRBV4-2 | TRBD1 | CASSQDPQGGTDTQYF | TGTGCCAGCAGCCAAGATCCCCAGGGGGGCACAGATACGCAGTATTTT
TRBJ2-7 | many | TRBV24-1 | - | CATSDLDRPYEQYF | TGTGCCACCAGTGATTTGGACAGACCTTACGAGCAGTACTTC
TRBJ2-7 | many | TRBV10-3 | TRBD1 | CAISEPGTGLDEQYF | TGTGCCATCAGTGAGCCAGGGACAGGGCTTGACGAGCAGTACTTC
TRBJ1-1 | - | TRBV6-5 | TRBD1 | CASSPTGTGVRRTEAFF | TGTGCCAGCAGTCCTACCGGGACAGGGGTTAGGCGGACTGAAGCTTTCTTT
TRBJ2-2 | many | TRBV5-1 | - | CASSLGAGTGELFF | TGTGCCAGCAGCTTAGGGGCGGGCACCGGGGAGCTGTTTTTT
TRBJ2-2 | many | TRBV12-3/TRBV12-4 | TRBD1 | CASSERTGPNTGELFF | TGTGCCAGCAGCGAAAGGACAGGTCCGAACACCGGGGAGCTGTTTTTT
TRBJ2-5 | - | TRBV20-1 | TRBD2 | CSARGAAGVETQYF | TGCAGTGCTAGAGGGGCAGCGGGAGTCGAGACCCAGTACTTC
TRBJ1-3 | - | TRBV9 | - | CASSVGGRSGNTIYF | TGTGCCAGCAGCGTAGGAGGTAGATCTGGAAACACCATATATTTT
TRBJ1-1 | - | TRBV2 | - | CASSGIQGGTEAFF | TGTGCCAGCAGTGGGATACAGGGAGGGACTGAAGCTTTCTTT
TRBJ2-7 | once | TRBV4-1 | - | CASSQGEQYF | TGCGCCAGCAGCCAAGGAGAGCAGTACTTC
TRBJ2-7 | few | TRBV3-1 | TRBD1 | CASSPYGRGQAYEQYF | TGTGCCAGCAGCCCCTACGGGCGGGGACAGGCCTACGAGCAGTACTTC
TRBJ1-6 | few | TRBV2 | TRBD1 | CASSEGQGTSPLHF | TGTGCCAGCAGTGAGGGACAGGGAACCTCACCCCTCCACTTT
TRBJ1-1 | once | TRBV29-1 | - | CSVTAGRSTEAFF | TGCAGCGTAACTGCAGGGAGGAGCACTGAAGCTTTCTTT
TRBJ2-3 | - | TRBV29-1 | - | CSVEQATDTQYF | TGCAGCGTTGAACAAGCGACAGATACGCAGTATTTT
TRBJ1-2 | few | TRBV30 | TRBD1 | CAWTRDRYGYTF | TGTGCCTGGACTCGGGACAGATATGGCTACACCTTC